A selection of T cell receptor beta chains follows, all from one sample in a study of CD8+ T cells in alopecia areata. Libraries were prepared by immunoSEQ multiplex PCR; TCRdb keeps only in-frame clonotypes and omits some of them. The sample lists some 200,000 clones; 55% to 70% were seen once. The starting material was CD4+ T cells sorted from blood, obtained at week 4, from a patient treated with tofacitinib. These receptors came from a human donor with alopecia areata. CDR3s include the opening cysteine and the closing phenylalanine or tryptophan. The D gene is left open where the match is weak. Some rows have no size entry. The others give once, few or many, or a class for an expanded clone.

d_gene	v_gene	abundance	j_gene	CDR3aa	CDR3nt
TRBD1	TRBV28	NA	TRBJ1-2	CASSRTGKIYGYTF	TGTGCCAGCAGCCGGACAGGGAAGATCTATGGCTACACCTTC
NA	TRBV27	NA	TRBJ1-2	CASSLEAGLKSTGYTF	TGTGCCAGCAGTCTCGAGGCAGGGTTGAAATCTACAGGCTACACCTTC
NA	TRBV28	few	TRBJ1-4	CASRPGTLDEKLFF	TGTGCCAGCAGGCCCGGGACCCTTGATGAAAAACTGTTTTTT
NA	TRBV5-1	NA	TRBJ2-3	CASSLVAAGSDTQYF	TGCGCCAGCAGCTTGGTGGCGGCGGGCTCAGATACGCAGTATTTT
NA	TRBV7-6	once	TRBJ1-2	CASSLEGRSGYGYTF	TGTGCCAGCAGCTTAGAGGGGCGATCGGGGTATGGCTACACCTTC
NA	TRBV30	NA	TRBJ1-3	CACGPSNKVNTIYF	TGTGCCTGTGGACCTAGTAATAAGGTCAACACCATATATTTT
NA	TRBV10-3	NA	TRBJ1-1	CAIRTAGNTEAFF	TGTGCCATCAGGACCGCGGGGAACACTGAAGCTTTCTTT
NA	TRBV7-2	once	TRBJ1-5	CASSLGESVPQHF	TGTGCCAGCAGCTTAGGGGAATCCGTGCCCCAGCATTTT
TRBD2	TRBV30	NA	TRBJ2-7	CAWSPTTGTRSEQYF	TGTGCCTGGAGTCCCACCACCGGGACTAGAAGCGAGCAGTACTTC
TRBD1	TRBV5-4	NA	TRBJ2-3	CASSLATGTATDTQYF	TGTGCCAGCAGCTTAGCTACCGGGACAGCCACAGATACGCAGTATTTT
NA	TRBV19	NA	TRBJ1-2	CASSIQTGWAYGYTF	TGTGCCAGTAGCATCCAGACAGGTTGGGCCTATGGCTACACCTTC
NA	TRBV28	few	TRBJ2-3	CASVQGGASTDTQYF	TGTGCCAGCGTTCAGGGGGGGGCCTCCACAGATACGCAGTATTTT
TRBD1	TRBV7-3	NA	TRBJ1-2	CASSPGPGQVSYGYTF	TGTGCCAGCAGTCCGGGACCGGGACAGGTCTCTTATGGCTACACCTTC
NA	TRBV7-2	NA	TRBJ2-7	CASSQIPPYEQYF	TGTGCCAGCAGCCAGATCCCCCCCTACGAGCAGTACTTC
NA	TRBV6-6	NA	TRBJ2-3	CASSYRSTLSTDTQYF	TGTGCCAGCAGTTACAGGAGTACGTTAAGCACAGATACGCAGTATTTT
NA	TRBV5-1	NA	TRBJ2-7	CASSLAREQYF	TGCGCCAGCAGCTTGGCGAGGGAGCAGTACTTC
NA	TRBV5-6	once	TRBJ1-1	CASSLVSGTTEAFF	TGTGCCAGCAGCTTGGTTTCAGGGACCACTGAAGCTTTCTTT
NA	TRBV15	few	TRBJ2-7	CATSRDRHRGGYEQYF	TGTGCCACCAGCAGAGATCGCCACAGGGGAGGCTACGAGCAGTACTTC
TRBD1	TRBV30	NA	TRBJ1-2	CAWSEGAQDGYTF	TGTGCCTGGAGTGAGGGGGCCCAAGATGGCTACACCTTC
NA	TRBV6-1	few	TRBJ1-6	CASSESRNSPLHF	TGTGCCAGCAGTGAGTCGAGGAATTCACCCCTCCACTTT
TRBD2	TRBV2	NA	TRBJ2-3	CASSVAGGTDTQYF	TGTGCCAGCAGCGTCGCCGGGGGGACAGATACGCAGTATTTT
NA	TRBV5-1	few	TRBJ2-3	CASSSGAASTDTQYF	TGCGCCAGCAGCTCCGGGGCCGCCAGCACAGATACGCAGTATTTT
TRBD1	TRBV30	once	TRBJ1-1	CAWKLPDRGWNTEAFF	TGTGCCTGGAAGCTACCCGACAGGGGGTGGAACACTGAAGCTTTCTTT
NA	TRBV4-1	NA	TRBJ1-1	CASSQGTEAFF	TGCGCCAGCAGCCAAGGGACTGAAGCTTTCTTT
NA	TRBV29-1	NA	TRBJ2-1	CSVARGVDPTNEQFF	TGCAGCGTTGCCAGGGGTGTGGATCCTACCAATGAGCAGTTCTTC
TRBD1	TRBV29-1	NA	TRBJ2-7	CSVGGTVTYEQYF	TGCAGCGTTGGGGGGACAGTTACCTACGAGCAGTACTTC
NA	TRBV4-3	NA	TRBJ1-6	CASSQDFIASPLHF	TGCGCCAGCAGCCAAGATTTCATTGCCTCACCCCTCCACTTT
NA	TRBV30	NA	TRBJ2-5	CAWGPSAKTQYF	TGTGCCTGGGGACCGAGCGCGAAGACCCAGTACTTC
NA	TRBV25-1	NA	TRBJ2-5	CASGAGSETQYF	TGTGCCAGCGGCGCGGGGTCGGAGACCCAGTACTTC
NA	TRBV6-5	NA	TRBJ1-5	CASSYSIRQANQPQHF	TGTGCCAGCAGTTACTCGATCCGCCAGGCGAATCAGCCCCAGCATTTT
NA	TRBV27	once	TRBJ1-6	CASSLKGRLLHF	TGTGCCAGCAGTTTAAAGGGTAGACTCCTCCACTTT
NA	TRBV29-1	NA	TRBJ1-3	CSVEYTNSGNTIYF	TGCAGCGTTGAATACACTAACTCTGGAAACACCATATATTTT
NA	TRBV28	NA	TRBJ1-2	CASNIANYGYTF	TGTGCCAGCAATATAGCTAACTATGGCTACACCTTC
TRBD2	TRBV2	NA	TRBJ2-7	CASSPSGYEQYF	TGTGCCAGCAGCCCTAGCGGTTACGAGCAGTACTTC
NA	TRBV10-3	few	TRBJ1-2	CAISYGSRHRSLYGYTF	TGTGCCATCAGTTACGGTAGCCGACATCGCTCACTCTATGGCTACACCTTC
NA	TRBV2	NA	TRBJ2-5	CASGAETQYF	TGTGCCAGCGGGGCAGAGACCCAGTACTTC
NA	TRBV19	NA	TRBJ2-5	CASSIGWGETQYF	TGTGCCAGTAGTATTGGTTGGGGGGAGACCCAGTACTTC
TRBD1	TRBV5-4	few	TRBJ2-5	CASTSTGGQETQYF	TGTGCCAGTACTTCGACAGGGGGGCAAGAGACCCAGTACTTC
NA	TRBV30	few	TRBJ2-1	CAWTSTSKNNEQFF	TGTGCCTGGACGTCAACTAGCAAGAACAATGAGCAGTTCTTC
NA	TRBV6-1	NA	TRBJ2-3	CASSDSRASTDTQYF	TGTGCCAGCAGTGATTCGCGGGCTAGCACAGATACGCAGTATTTT
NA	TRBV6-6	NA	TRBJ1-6	CASSPQTGLTSPLHF	TGTGCCAGCAGTCCTCAGACAGGTCTGACTTCACCCCTCCACTTT
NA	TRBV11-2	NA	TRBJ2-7	CASSLGSSYEQYF	TGTGCCAGCAGCTTAGGGAGCTCCTACGAGCAGTACTTC
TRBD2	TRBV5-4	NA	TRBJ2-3	CASSSMGQRGVADTQYF	TGTGCCAGCAGCTCCATGGGGCAGCGGGGGGTCGCAGATACGCAGTATTTT
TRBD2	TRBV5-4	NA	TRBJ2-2	CASSWGLAGGTGELFF	TGTGCCAGCAGCTGGGGACTAGCGGGGGGAACCGGGGAGCTGTTTTTT
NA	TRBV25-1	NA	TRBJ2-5	CASTKRDWVTQYF	TGTGCCAGCACCAAAAGGGATTGGGTTACCCAGTACTTC
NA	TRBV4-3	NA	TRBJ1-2	CASSQEEETYGYTF	TGCGCCAGCAGCCAAGAAGAGGAAACCTATGGCTACACCTTC
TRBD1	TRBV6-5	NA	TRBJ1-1	CASSYSRGRGLPEAFF	TGTGCCAGCAGTTACTCGAGAGGCAGGGGGTTGCCTGAAGCTTTCTTT
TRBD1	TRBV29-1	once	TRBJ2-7	CSVELDRPYEQYF	TGCAGCGTTGAATTGGACAGGCCGTACGAGCAGTACTTC
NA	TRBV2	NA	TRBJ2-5	CASRPGQGGETQYF	TGTGCCAGCAGACCCGGACAAGGTGGAGAGACCCAGTACTTC
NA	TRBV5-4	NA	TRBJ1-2	CASSLGGKEYGYTF	TGTGCCAGCAGCTTGGGTGGGAAGGAGTATGGCTACACCTTC
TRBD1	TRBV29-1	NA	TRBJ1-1	CSVDTTGTNTEAFF	TGCAGCGTTGACACGACAGGGACGAACACTGAAGCTTTCTTT
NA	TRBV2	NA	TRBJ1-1	CASSLGGRRVNTEAFF	TGTGCCAGCAGCCTGGGGGGGCGAAGGGTTAACACTGAAGCTTTCTTT
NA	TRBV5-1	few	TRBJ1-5	CASSLGQSGQPQHF	TGCGCCAGCAGCTTGGGACAGTCAGGACAGCCCCAGCATTTT
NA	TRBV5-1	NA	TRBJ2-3	CASSSTLTDTQYF	TGCGCCAGCAGCTCTACCCTCACAGATACGCAGTATTTT
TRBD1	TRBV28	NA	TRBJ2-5	CASRTNFGQGRIFQETQYF	TGTGCCAGCAGAACAAACTTCGGACAGGGAAGAATATTTCAAGAGACCCAGTACTTC
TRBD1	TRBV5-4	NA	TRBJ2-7	CASSLRTGYEQYF	TGTGCCAGCAGCTTGCGGACAGGCTACGAGCAGTACTTC
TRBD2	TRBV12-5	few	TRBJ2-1	CASGLGTSGGMDEQFF	TGTGCTAGTGGTTTGGGGACTAGCGGGGGGATGGATGAGCAGTTCTTC
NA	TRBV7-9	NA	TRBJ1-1	CASSLKVNTEAFF	TGTGCCAGCAGCTTAAAGGTGAACACTGAAGCTTTCTTT
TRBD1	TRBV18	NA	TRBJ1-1	CASSPRTGRDTEAFF	TGTGCCAGCTCACCCAGGACAGGGAGGGACACTGAAGCTTTCTTT